This T cell receptor beta chain was retrieved from a study of identifying expanded T cells in peripheral blood. Study results and caveats: Variance in clone template counts between approximately two-week samples significantly increased with total template count across all healthy donors. Over approximately two and four weeks, about 17 and 20 clones changed, versus around 1.3 between replicates.

During the collection period, no donor immune events like infections were recorded. Libraries were prepared by immunoSEQ multiplex PCR; TCRdb keeps only in-frame clonotypes and omits some of them. The sample holds tens of thousands of clones, roughly four fifths seen once. CDR1 and CDR2 from the germline V gene are LNHNV and YYDKDF (reference sequence). V trimming: 5 bases; J trimming: 1 base; junction bases outside the gene matches: 4. The CDR3 is 15 residues long. This clone was detected a few times. Its antigen is unidentified. This sequence joins TRBV15 and TRBJ2-7; 11 bases agree with TRBD1. The sequenced sample was blood. The receptor's source is a person between 18 and 70 years old in good health. The DNA of the CDR3 is TGTGCCACCAGCGGATGGGACAGGGGGTCCTACGAGCAGTACTTC. It is translated as CATSGWDRGSYEQYF.